The clone carrying this TCR beta chain was seen a handful of times. The whole isolated RNA underwent reverse transcription, so sequencing captured expressed TCRB transcripts. Profiling relied on immunoSEQ multiplex PCR, and the TCRdb table lists in-frame clones only, not all of them. The sample shows 900,000 or so clones, 17% of them seen only once. This entry comes from a study of beta chain features in type 1 diabetes. From germline, CDR1 is SGHDT and CDR2 YYEEEE. Trimming at V came to 3 bases and at J to 6 bases, leaving 9 bases not matched to a gene. This CDR3 has 16 residues. The specimen sequenced was naive CD4+ T cells from blood. This receptor was obtained from a woman aged 18-29 years in good health. The chain combines TRBV5-6 with TRBJ2-2; 9 nucleotides align to TRBD2. CDR3 coding DNA: TGTGCCAGCAGCTCCTTAGCGGGAGTTGAGGCCGGGGAGCTGTTTTTT. Encoded protein: CASSSLAGVEAGELFF.